These 27 T cell receptor beta chains originate from one sample sequenced in a study of cytotoxic CD8 clonotypes in ibrutinib-treated CLL. Libraries were prepared by immunoSEQ multiplex PCR; TCRdb keeps only in-frame clonotypes and omits some of them. The data contain 90,000 to 100,000 clones, approximately 80% of them singletons. The sequencing used PBMCs, collected after 12 months of ibrutinib treatment. Every receptor here comes from a human donor with chronic lymphocytic leukemia.

This chain links TRBV4-1 with TRBJ2-5; D ambiguous. With 0 bases removed from V and 2 bases from J, the gap between germline ends came to 19 bases. Looked up from germline, CDR1 is MGHRA and CDR2 is YSYEKL. The CDR3 spans 18 residues. The CDR3 region is CASSQEEFAAGDQETQYF. For the CDR3, the DNA is TGCGCCAGCAGCCAAGAAGAGTTTGCGGCAGGAGATCAAGAGACCCAGTACTTC.

The V gene is TRBV18, the J gene TRBJ1-2; D possibly corresponds to TRBD1 (6 bases). With 2 bases removed from V and 4 bases from J, the gap between germline ends came to 8 bases. The CDR3 loop spans 13 amino acids. In germline, CDR1 is KGHSH, CDR2 LQKENI. The CDR3 DNA is TGTGCCAGCTCACCAGACAGGATCTATGGCTACACCTTC. This sequence encodes CASSPDRIYGYTF.

This chain uses TRBV5-1 with TRBJ2-7, with D hard to call. The CDR3 has 13 residues. Deletions cut 4 bases from V and 0 bases from J, with 8 bases between. CDR1 is SGHRS and CDR2 is YFSETQ in the germline V gene. The CDR3 nucleotides are TGCGCCAGCAGCCAGGACCGCTCCTACGAGCAGTACTTC. Amino acid sequence: CASSQDRSYEQYF.

The chain recombines TRBV30 with TRBJ2-1, with D maybe TRBD2 (6 bases). CDR3 length equals 13 residues. The V and J ends lost 5 bases and 7 bases respectively, with 15 bases between them. Germline CDR1 and CDR2: GTSNPN and SVGIG (reference sequence). The DNA of the CDR3 is TGTGCCTGGTGTCCCCTGGCGGGGAATGAGCAGTTCTTC. This codes for CAWCPLAGNEQFF.

The chain carries TRBV7-3 and TRBJ1-3; D possibly corresponds to TRBD1 (5 bases). CDR1 and CDR2 from the germline V gene are SGHTA and FQGTGA. The length of the CDR3 is 13 residues. The germline V and J ends were trimmed by 4 bases and 4 bases, with 8 bases remaining between them. For the CDR3, the DNA is TGTGCCAGCAGCTCCAGGGCAGGAAACACCATATATTTT. Translation gives CASSSRAGNTIYF.

The chain recombines TRBV29-1 with TRBJ2-1; TRBD2 matches at 10 bases. J lost 4 bases, V lost 1 base, and 1 base had no gene match. The germline V gene encodes CDR1 SQVTM and CDR2 ANQGSEA. The CDR3 contains 14 residues. Here the CDR3 reads CSVEGSGGYNEQFF. CDR3 sequence (DNA): TGCAGCGTTGAAGGTAGCGGGGGGTACAATGAGCAGTTCTTC.

V usage is TRBV5-1 and J usage is TRBJ2-1; weak D call: TRBD1 (5 bases). V lost 9 bases and J 4 bases, leaving 14 bases between the germline ends. The germline V gene has CDR1 SGHRS and CDR2 YFSETQ. The CDR3 spans 13 residues. CDR3 nucleotides: TGCGCCACCACCGGGCCAGGGTACAATGAGCAGTTCTTC. The encoded protein is CATTGPGYNEQFF.

The genes are TRBV7-2 and TRBJ1-2, with 9 nucleotides matching TRBD1. The CDR3 covers 18 residues. The ends lost 1 base at V and 2 bases at J; junction bases unmatched: 11. Germline V CDR1 and CDR2: SGHTA, FQGNSA. CDR3 sequence: CASSLDLDRGRSNYGYTF. CDR3 in DNA: TGTGCCAGCAGCTTAGATCTGGACAGGGGTAGATCGAACTATGGCTACACCTTC.

V and J are TRBV6-5 and TRBJ2-7; a weak D match, TRBD1 (6 bases). The CDR3 is 15 amino acids. Germline V lookup: CDR1 MNHEY, CDR2 SVGAGI. V lost 6 bases and J lost 7, with 22 bases in between. CDR3 DNA: TGTGCCAGCAGCGTGGACAGAACATTCTTCTGGGAGCAGTACTTC. Residues: CASSVDRTFFWEQYF.

The chain combines TRBV18 with TRBJ1-1, with D possibly matching TRBD1 (5 bases). CDR1 and CDR2 (germline): KGHSH, LQKENI. This CDR3 comprises 13 residues. V was shortened by 3 bases and J by 0 bases, with 5 bases between the two germline ends. In nucleotides, the CDR3 is TGTGCCAGCTCACCGGACATGAACACTGAAGCTTTCTTT. Protein: CASSPDMNTEAFF.

This chain uses TRBV7-2 with TRBJ2-7; the D is unclear. CDR1 SGHTA and CDR2 FQGNSA come from the germline V gene. The V end lost 6 bases, the J end lost 0 bases, and 15 bases lay between the germline ends. The CDR3 extends over 15 amino acids. Written as DNA, the CDR3 is TGTGCCAGCAGGAGGCCCGGCAGCTCCTCCTACGAGCAGTACTTC. This codes for CASRRPGSSSYEQYF.

The chain combines TRBV7-2 with TRBJ1-1; TRBD1 is a possible D gene (6 bases). Trimming removed 5 bases from V and 3 bases from J, with 16 bases in between. The CDR3 runs to 15 residues. Germline V gives CDR1 SGHTA, CDR2 FQGNSA. The CDR3: CASSRRGGGDTEAFF. DNA of the CDR3: TGTGCCAGCAGCCGGAGAGGGGGTGGCGACACTGAAGCTTTCTTT.

CDR3 protein: CASSERGLAGGSYEQYF. The CDR3 DNA is TGTGCCAGCAGCGAAAGAGGACTAGCGGGGGGCTCCTACGAGCAGTACTTC. This chain connects TRBV7-2 to TRBJ2-7; 14 positions agree with TRBD2. CDR3 size: 17 residues. With V trimmed by 5 bases and J by 0 bases, 6 bases remained unmatched. The germline V gene has CDR1 SGHTA and CDR2 FQGNSA.

This sequence joins TRBV5-1 and TRBJ1-1; D perhaps matches TRBD1 (5 bases). The CDR3 is 14 residues long. Trimming shortened V by 0 bases and J by 1 base, and 7 bases separated the two germline ends. Germline V lookup: CDR1 SGHRS, CDR2 YFSETQ. The CDR3 nucleotides read TGCGCCAGCAGCTTGGGACAGTCGAACACTGAAGCTTTCTTT. Its protein is CASSLGQSNTEAFF.

The chain carries TRBV10-1 and TRBJ2-1, with D possibly TRBD1 on 6 matching bases. CDR3 length: 14 amino acids. V lost 5 bases to trimming and J lost 6 bases, with 14 bases between them. Germline-derived CDR1 and CDR2 are WNHNN and SYGVQD (reference sequence). CDR3 bases: TGCGCCAGCAGTCAAACAGGGATCGGCAATGAGCAGTTCTTC. Encoded protein: CASSQTGIGNEQFF.

In its sample, this clone was seen a few times. The chain has TRBV19 and TRBJ2-2; perhaps D is TRBD1 or TRBD2 (5 bases each). CDR3 size: 15 residues. The germline V and J ends were trimmed by 7 bases and 6 bases, with 18 bases remaining between them. Germline-derived CDR1 and CDR2 are LNHDA and SQIVND (reference sequence). The CDR3: CASTPSIGAAGELFF. The CDR3 DNA is TGTGCCAGTACTCCCTCCATCGGGGCGGCCGGGGAGCTGTTTTTT.

The chain couples TRBV27 to TRBJ2-7; no clear D gene. Germline CDR1 reads MNHEY; CDR2 reads SMNVEV (reference sequence). Between the trimmed V and J ends, which lost 3 bases and 4 bases, there was a span of 10 bases. The CDR3 extends over 13 amino acids. The CDR3 loop is CASSLKTSYEQYF. The CDR3 DNA follows: TGTGCCAGCAGTTTGAAGACATCGTACGAGCAGTACTTC.

The chain combines TRBV10-2 with TRBJ1-4; D is unresolved. The V end was cut by 6 bases, the J end by 0 bases, with 8 bases between. CDR1 and CDR2 from the germline V gene are WSHSY and SAAADI. There are 14 residues in the CDR3. CDR3 DNA sequence: TGCGCCAGCAGGAAGGACGCAACTAATGAAAAACTGTTTTTT. Translation: CASRKDATNEKLFF.

The V and J genes are TRBV10-1 and TRBJ1-1; D ambiguous. Germline CDR1 reads WNHNN; CDR2 reads SYGVQD (reference sequence). The CDR3 consists of 15 residues. V was clipped by 0 bases and J by 6 bases, with 14 bases between them. The CDR3 sequence: CASSESSRSGAEAFF. The CDR3 bases are TGCGCCAGCAGTGAGTCCTCCCGGAGTGGGGCTGAAGCTTTCTTT.

This chain connects TRBV7-2 to TRBJ1-1, with 10 bases fitting TRBD1. V was clipped by 6 bases and J by 1 base; unmatched bases: 8. This CDR3 spans 16 amino acids. Germline-derived CDR1 and CDR2 are SGHTA and FQGNSA. The CDR3 region has the DNA TGTGCCAGCAGAGCCGGGACAGGGGCCCCGAACACTGAAGCTTTCTTT. This translates into CASRAGTGAPNTEAFF.

CDR3 sequence: CASSSPLHSAGANVLTF. Here the CDR3 DNA reads TGTGCCAGCAGCTCACCTCTCCATAGCGCTGGGGCCAACGTCCTGACTTTC. This rearrangement joins TRBV11-3 to TRBJ2-6, with a tentative D call TRBD2 (5 bases). The CDR3 runs to 17 residues. CDR1 is SGHNT, CDR2 YENEEA, per germline. V was clipped by 4 bases and J by 2 bases, with 15 bases between them.

V usage is TRBV18 and J usage is TRBJ2-7; D remains unclear. There are 14 residues in the CDR3. Trimming removed 1 base from V and 5 bases from J, with 12 bases in between. Germline V lookup: CDR1 KGHSH, CDR2 LQKENI. Here the CDR3 reads CASSPRIKADEQYF. The DNA of the CDR3 is TGTGCCAGCTCACCACGGATTAAGGCTGACGAGCAGTACTTC. The complete variable domain, with remaining parts taken from reference TRBV18 and TRBJ2-7, reads NAGVMQNPRHLVRRRGQEARLRCSPMKGHSHVYWYRQLPEEGLKFMVYLQKENIIDESGMPKERFSAEFPKEGPSILRIQQVVRGDSAAYFCASSPRIKADEQYFGPGTRLTVT.

The chain couples TRBV9 to TRBJ1-1, with D possibly TRBD1 on 6 matching bases. This CDR3 is built from 15 residues. CDR1 SGDLS and CDR2 YYNGEE come from the germline V gene. V dropped 3 bases and J dropped 2 bases, with 14 bases sitting between them. The CDR3 reads CASSGRGADNTEAFF. Written as DNA, the CDR3 is TGTGCCAGCAGCGGGCGGGGGGCAGATAACACTGAAGCTTTCTTT.

The chain carries TRBV5-6 and TRBJ2-7; 9 nucleotides match TRBD1. This CDR3 spans 16 amino acids. Germline values: CDR1 SGHDT, CDR2 YYEEEE. After removal of 3 bases from V and 7 bases from J, the junction contained 14 bases not matched to a gene. This CDR3 reads CASSSRDRAYLGEQYF. The CDR3 region has the DNA TGTGCCAGCAGCTCACGGGACAGGGCCTATTTAGGGGAGCAGTACTTC.

The chain is built from TRBV30 and TRBJ1-2; the match to TRBD1 covers 11 bases. This CDR3 has 15 amino acids. Germline CDR1 and CDR2: GTSNPN and SVGIG (reference sequence). V lost 2 bases, J lost 4 bases, and 6 bases stayed unmatched. The CDR3 loop reads CAWSSGQGAGYGYTF. The DNA for the CDR3 is TGTGCCTGGAGTTCAGGACAGGGGGCTGGCTATGGCTACACCTTC.

This chain links TRBV5-1 with TRBJ1-6, with TRBD1 matching over 8 bases. Trimming cost V 5 bases and J 9 bases; bases outside gene matches: 7. The CDR3 extends over 14 amino acids. Germline V gives CDR1 SGHRS, CDR2 YFSETQ. DNA for the CDR3: TGCGCCAGCAGGCAGGACAGGGTGGTTTCACCCCTCCACTTT. It yields the protein CASRQDRVVSPLHF.

The chain links TRBV4-1 to TRBJ2-7; the match to TRBD2 covers 8 bases. The ends lost 4 bases at V and 6 bases at J; junction bases unmatched: 11. This CDR3 is built from 15 residues. CDR1 is MGHRA and CDR2 is YSYEKL in the germline V gene. DNA of the CDR3: TGCGCCAGCAGCCGGGATCCGGGACTAGGTGGCGAGCAGTACTTC. Encoded protein: CASSRDPGLGGEQYF.